What follows are 30 T cell receptor beta chains derived from one specimen sequenced in a study of T cells in localized non-small cell lung cancer. Libraries were prepared by immunoSEQ multiplex PCR; TCRdb keeps only in-frame clonotypes and omits some of them. Here the sample spans about 59,000 clones, 80% to 90% being singletons. The sample in question was peripheral blood, obtained before any cancer treatment. Receptors were obtained from a man between 40 and 70 years old with stage I squamous cell lung carcinoma.

This chain uses TRBV27 with TRBJ2-6; D is unresolved. The germline V gene has CDR1 MNHEY and CDR2 SMNVEV (reference sequence). V was cut by 4 bases and J by 0 bases, with 13 bases left in between. The CDR3 covers 17 residues. The CDR3 DNA reads as TGTGCCAGCAGTTCGGTGGCGACGATCTCTGGGGCCAACGTCCTGACTTTC. It yields the protein CASSSVATISGANVLTF.

V usage is TRBV2 and J usage is TRBJ2-3; 9 bases are shared with TRBD2. Germline V gene data show CDR1 as SNHLY and CDR2 as FYNNEI. J gave up 5 bases and V 2 bases, and 8 bases lay outside the gene matches. The CDR3 sequence is 16 residues long. In DNA form, the CDR3 reads TGTGCCAGCAGTGAACAGGGGCGGGAGGGCCGAGATACGCAGTATTTT. Its protein is CASSEQGREGRDTQYF. Combining the CDR3 with reference TRBV2 and TRBJ2-3 gives the whole variable domain EPEVTQTPSHQVTQMGQEVILRCVPISNHLYFYWYRQILGQKVEFLVSFYNNEISEKSEIFDDQFSVERPDGSNFTLKIRSTKLEDSAMYFCASSEQGREGRDTQYFGPGTRLTVL.

The chain recombines TRBV7-2 with TRBJ1-5, with TRBD1 identical over 9 bases. Trimming cost V 3 bases and J 4 bases; bases outside gene matches: 4. Germline V gene data show CDR1 as SGHTA and CDR2 as FQGNSA. CDR3 length: 15 amino acids. The CDR3 nucleotides read TGTGCCAGCAGCTTCATGACAGGGGGTAATCAGCCCCAGCATTTT. Protein: CASSFMTGGNQPQHF.

This rearrangement joins TRBV5-1 to TRBJ2-1; D is unclear. The CDR3 length is 12 residues. Germline lookup yields CDR1 SGHRS and CDR2 YFSETQ. Trimming took 0 bases from V and 10 from J, leaving 8 bases between them. CDR3 sequence: CASSLGPGEQFF. DNA of the CDR3: TGCGCCAGCAGCTTGGGCCCTGGGGAGCAGTTCTTC.

Only one count was recorded for this clone. A read error may account for a junction end that differs from germline. The V and J genes are TRBV7-7 and TRBJ2-2; D might be TRBD1 (6 bases). The CDR3 sequence is 15 residues long. Germline loops: CDR1 SSHAT, CDR2 FNYEAQ (reference sequence). CDR3 protein: CASSSRTENTGELFF. CDR3 DNA sequence: TGTGCTAGCAGCTCCCGGACAGAGAACACCGGGGAGCTGTTTTTT.

The V and J genes are TRBV9 and TRBJ1-1; D remains unclear. The V end lost 2 bases, the J end lost 1 base, and 12 bases lay between the germline ends. The germline CDR1 and CDR2 sequences are SGDLS and YYNGEE. The CDR3 spans 15 residues. The CDR3, as DNA: TGTGCCAGCAGCGTCACCGCGGGAGGGAACACTGAAGCTTTCTTT. Protein product: CASSVTAGGNTEAFF.

The rearrangement uses TRBV7-6 and TRBJ2-7; 9 nucleotides match TRBD2. V shed 3 bases and J 4 bases; nucleotides not matched to a gene: 1. This CDR3 spans 13 amino acids. The V gene's germline CDR1 is SGHVS and CDR2 FNYEAQ. DNA of the CDR3: TGTGCCAGCAGCTTTAGCGGGAGATACGAGCAGTACTTC. As protein: CASSFSGRYEQYF.

The chain combines TRBV11-2 with TRBJ2-2, with TRBD2 matching 10 bases. CDR1 and CDR2 from the germline V gene are SGHAT and FQNNGV. V shed 2 bases and J 4 bases; nucleotides not matched to a gene: 1. This CDR3 region has 15 residues. The CDR3 region is CASSLTSGTTGELFF. CDR3 sequence (DNA): TGTGCCAGCAGCTTAACTAGCGGGACCACCGGGGAGCTGTTTTTT.

The chain has TRBV4-3 and TRBJ2-7; D is unclear. This CDR3 contains 16 residues. Germline CDR1 and CDR2: LGHNA and YSLEER. Trimming removed 0 bases from V and 5 bases from J, with 17 bases in between. CDR3 protein: CASSQDLMRIYNEQYF. The CDR3 region has the DNA TGCGCCAGCAGCCAAGATCTAATGCGGATCTACAACGAGCAGTACTTC.

V usage is TRBV2 and J usage is TRBJ2-5; the match to TRBD2 covers 7 bases. CDR1 is SNHLY, CDR2 FYNNEI, per germline. The CDR3 runs 12 residues. J was trimmed by 5 bases and V by 8 bases; bases with no gene match: 5. As DNA, the CDR3 is TGTGCCAGCGCTACTAGCGTTGAGACCCAGTACTTC. Its translation: CASATSVETQYF.

This clone was recorded once. The rearrangement links TRBV5-6 to TRBJ1-5; 8 nucleotides agree with TRBD1. The CDR3 has 14 amino acids. V was pared by 3 bases and J by 6 bases, with 5 bases of the junction left unmatched. Germline V gives CDR1 SGHDT, CDR2 YYEEEE. The CDR3 nucleotides are TGTGCCAGCAGCTCCGGACAGGGAAGTCAGCCCCAGCATTTT. Translated, it gives CASSSGQGSQPQHF.

The chain recombines TRBV2 with TRBJ2-3; TRBD2 is a possible D gene (5 bases). The CDR3 has 13 residues. The germline V and J ends were trimmed by 8 bases and 1 base, with 10 bases remaining between them. Germline V CDR1 and CDR2: SNHLY, FYNNEI. CDR3 coding DNA: TGTGCCAGCCTCGGAGCGGGCACAGATACGCAGTATTTT. Translation gives CASLGAGTDTQYF.

This clone was seen more than once but under ten times. DNA for the CDR3: TGTGCCAGCAGAGCAGGACTAGCGGACACAGATACGCAGTATTTT. Its protein is CASRAGLADTDTQYF. The chain employs TRBV6-4 and TRBJ2-3; 10 bases fit TRBD2. The CDR3 loop spans 15 amino acids. V was clipped by 6 bases and J by 2 bases; unmatched bases: 5. In germline, CDR1 is MRHNA, CDR2 SNTAGT.

This chain uses TRBV28 with TRBJ1-5; D uncertain. The CDR3 is 13 residues long. Germline V gene lookup returns CDR1 MDHEN and CDR2 SYDVKM. V was pared by 9 bases and J by 0 bases, with 9 bases between. CDR3 in amino acids: CASGVYSNQPQHF. Here the CDR3 DNA reads TGTGCCAGTGGGGTTTATAGCAATCAGCCCCAGCATTTT.

CDR3 sequence (DNA): TGTGCCTGGTCCGTGGGCACTGAAGCTTTCTTT. Encoded protein: CAWSVGTEAFF. V usage is TRBV30 and J usage is TRBJ1-1, with D uncertain. Looked up from germline, CDR1 is GTSNPN and CDR2 is SVGIG (reference sequence). The CDR3 has 11 amino acids. V was trimmed by 5 bases and J by 4 bases, leaving 8 bases between them.

This chain links TRBV15 with TRBJ1-1, with unresolved D. The CDR3 extends over 12 amino acids. Germline CDR1 reads LNHNV; CDR2 reads YYDKDF (reference sequence). V lost 8 bases, J lost 11 bases, and 18 bases lay in between. CDR3 bases: TGTGCCACCGGAGTGGGGAGTCCCAATGCTTTCTTT. It specifies CATGVGSPNAFF.

J is TRBJ1-5 and V is TRBV6-5; no clear D gene. The germline gives CDR1 MNHEY, CDR2 SVGAGI. Trimming pared 6 bases from V and 8 bases from J, leaving 17 bases between. The CDR3 runs 14 residues. The CDR3 loop is CASRGNRGVEPQHF. CDR3 nucleotide sequence: TGTGCCAGCAGGGGGAACAGAGGTGTGGAGCCCCAGCATTTT.

The chain recombines TRBV19 with TRBJ1-5, with 10 bases matching TRBD1. CDR1 is LNHDA, CDR2 SQIVND, per germline (reference sequence). V was clipped by 3 bases and J by 0 bases; unmatched bases: 2. The CDR3 has 16 amino acids. The CDR3 bases are TGTGCCAGTAGTATGACAGGGGGCTATAGCAATCAGCCCCAGCATTTT. Encoded protein: CASSMTGGYSNQPQHF.

The chain links TRBV27 to TRBJ2-1, with D unresolved. CDR1 is MNHEY and CDR2 is SMNVEV in the germline V gene (reference sequence). The CDR3 is made up of 15 amino acids. Trimming stripped 5 bases from V and 1 base from J, with 12 bases between. The CDR3 sequence: CASSPRVLSYNEQFF. In nucleotides, the CDR3 is TGTGCCAGCAGTCCCCGGGTCCTATCCTACAATGAGCAGTTCTTC.

The rearrangement joins TRBV7-2 to TRBJ2-5; D is perhaps TRBD1 or TRBD2 (5 bases each). V was pared by 4 bases and J by 3 bases, with 12 bases between. This CDR3 is 14 amino acids long. Germline V CDR1 and CDR2: SGHTA, FQGNSA. The DNA for the CDR3 is TGTGCCAGCAGCTCCCTGGGGGTGGAAGAGACCCAGTACTTC. This sequence encodes CASSSLGVEETQYF.

In the case of this clone: Other DNA variants within this sample encode the same CDR3. This chain uses TRBV5-4 with TRBJ2-2; D ambiguous. V was pared by 2 bases and J by 2 bases, with 7 bases between. CDR1 and CDR2 (germline): SGHNT, YYREEE (reference sequence). This CDR3 region has 14 residues. Here the CDR3 DNA reads TGTGCCAGCAGCTTAGTGGGAAACACCGGGGAGCTGTTTTTT. Residues: CASSLVGNTGELFF.

The chain employs TRBV28 and TRBJ2-7; 8 bases are a match to TRBD1. Germline loops: CDR1 MDHEN, CDR2 SYDVKM. V gave up 7 bases and J gave up 2 bases; unmatched junction bases: 10. This CDR3 comprises 15 residues. The chain's CDR3 is CASNRQGAGTYEQYF. The CDR3 DNA sequence: TGTGCCAGCAACCGCCAGGGGGCTGGGACCTACGAGCAGTACTTC. Combining the CDR3 with reference TRBV28 and TRBJ2-7 gives the whole variable domain DVKVTQSSRYLVKRTGEKVFLECVQDMDHENMFWYRQDPGLGLRLIYFSYDVKMKEKGDIPEGYSVSREKKERFSLILESASTNQTSMYLCASNRQGAGTYEQYFGPGTRLTVT.

CDR3 in amino acids: CASASNGRDGELFF. The CDR3 bases are TGTGCCAGCGCAAGCAACGGGAGAGATGGGGAGCTGTTTTTT. The chain uses TRBV18 and TRBJ2-2, with TRBD2 as a possible D gene (6 bases). CDR3 length: 14 amino acids. Deletions cut 8 bases from V and 8 bases from J, with 18 bases between. Germline V CDR1 and CDR2: KGHSH, LQKENI.

The V and J genes are TRBV7-2 and TRBJ2-7; 9 positions agree with TRBD2. V trimming: 6 bases; J trimming: 0 bases; junction bases outside the gene matches: 9. Germline V lookup: CDR1 SGHTA, CDR2 FQGNSA. CDR3 length: 16 residues. The DNA of the CDR3 is TGTGCCAGCAGATCAAGCGGGAGGCCGAGCTCCTACGAGCAGTACTTC. It yields the protein CASRSSGRPSSYEQYF.

The rearrangement uses TRBV6-1 and TRBJ1-1; D is ambiguous. Germline V lookup: CDR1 MNHNS, CDR2 SASEGT. CDR3 length equals 12 residues. The V gene lost 5 bases and the J gene lost 3 bases, with 7 bases spanning the gap. DNA for the CDR3: TGTGCCAGCAGTACACCGGACACTGAAGCTTTCTTT. This codes for CASSTPDTEAFF.

CDR3 in DNA: TGTGCCAGCTCGGGACTAGCGGGAGGAATCTACAATGAGCAGTTCTTC. This codes for CASSGLAGGIYNEQFF. The chain links TRBV18 to TRBJ2-1, with 15 bases identical to TRBD2. The CDR3 has 16 residues. V was pared by 6 bases and J by 3 bases, with 3 bases of the junction left unmatched. Germline V gene data show CDR1 as KGHSH and CDR2 as LQKENI. The whole variable domain, remainder taken from reference TRBV18 and TRBJ2-1, is NAGVMQNPRHLVRRRGQEARLRCSPMKGHSHVYWYRQLPEEGLKFMVYLQKENIIDESGMPKERFSAEFPKEGPSILRIQQVVRGDSAAYFCASSGLAGGIYNEQFFGPGTRLTVL.

The chain employs TRBV4-2 and TRBJ2-6; D perhaps matches TRBD1 (6 bases). Per the germline V gene, CDR1 is LGHNA and CDR2 is YNFKEQ. V shed 4 bases and J shed 2 bases, with 6 bases lying between them. The CDR3 consists of 14 residues. This CDR3 is CASSPGAGANVLTF. DNA of the CDR3: TGTGCCAGCAGCCCAGGGGCTGGGGCCAACGTCCTGACTTTC.

This clone ranks as medium-sized (0.01 to 0.1%). V and J are TRBV19 and TRBJ1-5; tentative D call: TRBD1 (6 bases). Germline V gives CDR1 LNHDA, CDR2 SQIVND (reference sequence). The CDR3 loop spans 15 amino acids. V shed 5 bases and J shed 5 bases, with 16 bases lying between them. The DNA for the CDR3 is TGTGCCAGTAGTTCGGACCAACGGGGGCATCAGCCCCAGCATTTT. Its translation is CASSSDQRGHQPQHF.

This sequence joins TRBV21-1 and TRBJ1-1. TRBV21-1 is deemed a pseudogene. There are 17 residues in the CDR3. CDR3: CASSKEDKGPGDTEAFF. Written as DNA, the CDR3 is TGTGCCAGCAGCAAAGAGGATAAAGGGCCCGGGGACACTGAAGCTTTCTTT.

V gene TRBV19 combines with J gene TRBJ2-3; 8 bases map to TRBD2. Trimming took 3 bases from V and 0 from J; bases not matched to a gene: 5. Looked up from germline, CDR1 is LNHDA and CDR2 is SQIVND (reference sequence). This CDR3 is built from 16 residues. Here the CDR3 reads CASSMGSGMSTDTQYF. In DNA, the CDR3 is TGTGCCAGTAGTATGGGTAGCGGGATGAGCACAGATACGCAGTATTTT.